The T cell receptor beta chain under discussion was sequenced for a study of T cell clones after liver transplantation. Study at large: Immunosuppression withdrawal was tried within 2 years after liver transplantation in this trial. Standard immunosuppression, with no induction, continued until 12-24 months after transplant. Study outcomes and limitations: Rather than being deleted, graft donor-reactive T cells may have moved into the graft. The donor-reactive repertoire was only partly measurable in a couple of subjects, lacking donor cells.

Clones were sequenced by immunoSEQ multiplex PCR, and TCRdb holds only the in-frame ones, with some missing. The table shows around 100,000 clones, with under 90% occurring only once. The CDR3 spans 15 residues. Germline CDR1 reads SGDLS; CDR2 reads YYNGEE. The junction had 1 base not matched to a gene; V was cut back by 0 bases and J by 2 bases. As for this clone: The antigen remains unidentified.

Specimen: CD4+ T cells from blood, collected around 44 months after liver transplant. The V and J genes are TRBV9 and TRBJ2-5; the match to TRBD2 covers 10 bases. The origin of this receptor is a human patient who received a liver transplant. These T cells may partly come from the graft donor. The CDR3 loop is CASSVAAGGQETQYF. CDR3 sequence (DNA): TGTGCCAGCAGCGTAGCAGCGGGGGGGCAAGAGACCCAGTACTTC.